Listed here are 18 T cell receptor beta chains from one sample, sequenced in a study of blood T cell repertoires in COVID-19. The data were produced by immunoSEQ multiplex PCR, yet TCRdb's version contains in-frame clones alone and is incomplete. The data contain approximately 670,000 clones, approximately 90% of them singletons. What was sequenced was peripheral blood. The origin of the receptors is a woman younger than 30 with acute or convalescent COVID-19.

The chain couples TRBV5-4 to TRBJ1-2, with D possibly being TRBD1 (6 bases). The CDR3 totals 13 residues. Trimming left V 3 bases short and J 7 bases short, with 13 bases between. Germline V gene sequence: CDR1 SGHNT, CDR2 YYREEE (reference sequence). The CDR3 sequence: CASSSLGARGYTF. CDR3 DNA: TGTGCCAGCAGCTCGTTGGGGGCGCGTGGCTACACCTTC.

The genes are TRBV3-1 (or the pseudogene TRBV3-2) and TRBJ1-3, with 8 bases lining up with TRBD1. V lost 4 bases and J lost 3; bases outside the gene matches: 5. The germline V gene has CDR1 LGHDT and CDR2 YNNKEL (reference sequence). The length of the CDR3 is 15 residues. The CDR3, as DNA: TGTGCCAGCAGCCGCGGGACAGGCAATGGAAACACCATATATTTT. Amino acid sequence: CASSRGTGNGNTIYF.

CDR3 in DNA: TGTGCCAGCACGGGACAGGATACCTACGAGCAGTACTTC. Translated, it gives CASTGQDTYEQYF. This chain uses TRBV13 with TRBJ2-7; TRBD1 matches at 8 bases. In germline, CDR1 is PRHDT, CDR2 FYEKMQ (reference sequence). V shed 7 bases, J shed 2 bases, and the junction held 4 bases outside the gene matches. The CDR3 is 13 amino acids.

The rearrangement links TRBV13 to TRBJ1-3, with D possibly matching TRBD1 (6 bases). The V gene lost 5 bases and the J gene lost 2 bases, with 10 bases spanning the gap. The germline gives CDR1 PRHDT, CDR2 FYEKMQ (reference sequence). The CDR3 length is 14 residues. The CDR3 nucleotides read TGTGCCAGCAGCCCTTCAGGGGCTGGAAACACCATATATTTT. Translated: CASSPSGAGNTIYF.

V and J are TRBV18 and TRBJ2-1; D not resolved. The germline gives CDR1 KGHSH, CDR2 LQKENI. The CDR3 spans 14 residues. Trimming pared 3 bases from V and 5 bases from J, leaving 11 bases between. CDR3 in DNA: TGTGCCAGCTCACCTACGCCCAGAAACAATGAGCAGTTCTTC. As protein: CASSPTPRNNEQFF.

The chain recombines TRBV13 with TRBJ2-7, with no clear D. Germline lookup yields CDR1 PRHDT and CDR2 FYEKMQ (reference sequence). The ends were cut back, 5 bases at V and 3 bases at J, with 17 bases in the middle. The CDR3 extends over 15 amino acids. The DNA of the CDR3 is TGTGCCAGCAGCCCCGCGGCCCCGAGCTACTACGAGCAGTACTTC. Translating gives CASSPAAPSYYEQYF.

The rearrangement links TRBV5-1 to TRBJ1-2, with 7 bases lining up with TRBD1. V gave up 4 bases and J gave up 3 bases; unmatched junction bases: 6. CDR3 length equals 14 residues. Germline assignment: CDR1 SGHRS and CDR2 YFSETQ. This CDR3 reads CASSPYDRDYGYTF. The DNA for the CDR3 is TGCGCCAGCAGCCCCTACGACAGGGACTATGGCTACACCTTC.

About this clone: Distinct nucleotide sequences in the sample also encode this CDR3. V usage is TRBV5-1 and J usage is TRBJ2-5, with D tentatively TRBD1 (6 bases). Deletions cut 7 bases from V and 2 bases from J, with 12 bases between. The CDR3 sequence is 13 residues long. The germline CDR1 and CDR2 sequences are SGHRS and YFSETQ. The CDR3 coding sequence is TGCGCCAGCGGCGGACAGAATCAAGAGACCCAGTACTTC. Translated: CASGGQNQETQYF.

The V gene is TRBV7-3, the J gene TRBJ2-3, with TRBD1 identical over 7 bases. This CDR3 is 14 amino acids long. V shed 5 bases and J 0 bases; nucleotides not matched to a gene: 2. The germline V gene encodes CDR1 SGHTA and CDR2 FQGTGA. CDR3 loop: CASSRGQSTDTQYF. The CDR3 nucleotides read TGTGCCAGCAGCCGGGGACAGAGCACAGATACGCAGTATTTT.

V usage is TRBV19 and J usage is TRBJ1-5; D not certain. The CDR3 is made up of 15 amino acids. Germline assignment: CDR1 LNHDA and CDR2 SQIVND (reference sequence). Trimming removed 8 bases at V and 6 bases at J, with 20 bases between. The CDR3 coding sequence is TGTGCCAGTTCCAATATTAGGGAGGGAAGTCAGCCCCAGCATTTT. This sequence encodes CASSNIREGSQPQHF.

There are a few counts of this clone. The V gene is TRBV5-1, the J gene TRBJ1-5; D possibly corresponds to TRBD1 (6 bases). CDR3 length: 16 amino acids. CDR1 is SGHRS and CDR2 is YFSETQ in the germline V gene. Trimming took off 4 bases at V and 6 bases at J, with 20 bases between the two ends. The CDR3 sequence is CASSQEIQGSGQPQHF. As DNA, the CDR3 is TGCGCCAGCAGCCAAGAGATACAGGGTTCGGGTCAGCCCCAGCATTTT.

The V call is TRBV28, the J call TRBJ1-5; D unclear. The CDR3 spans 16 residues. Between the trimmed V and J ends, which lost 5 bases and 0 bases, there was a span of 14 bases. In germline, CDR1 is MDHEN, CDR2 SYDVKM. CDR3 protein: CASSTVGRGSNQPQHF. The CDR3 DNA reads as TGTGCCAGCAGTACCGTTGGTCGGGGTAGCAATCAGCCCCAGCATTTT.

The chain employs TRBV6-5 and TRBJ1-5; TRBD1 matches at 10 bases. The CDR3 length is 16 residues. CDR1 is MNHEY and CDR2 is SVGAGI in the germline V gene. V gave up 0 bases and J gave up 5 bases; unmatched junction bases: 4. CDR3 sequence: CASSYSKGQGHQPQHF. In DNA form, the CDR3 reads TGTGCCAGCAGTTACTCGAAGGGACAGGGGCATCAGCCCCAGCATTTT.

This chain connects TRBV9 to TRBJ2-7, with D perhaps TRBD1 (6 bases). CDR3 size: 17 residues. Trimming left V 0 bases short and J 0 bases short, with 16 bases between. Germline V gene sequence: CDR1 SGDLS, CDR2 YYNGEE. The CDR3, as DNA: TGTGCCAGCAGCGTAGCGACCCCCTACAGGGCCTCCTACGAGCAGTACTTC. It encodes CASSVATPYRASYEQYF.

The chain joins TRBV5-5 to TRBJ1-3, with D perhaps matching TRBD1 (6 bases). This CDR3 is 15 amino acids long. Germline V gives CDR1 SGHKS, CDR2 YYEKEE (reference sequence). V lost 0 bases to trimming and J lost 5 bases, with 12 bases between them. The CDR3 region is CASSLGRGGRNTIYF. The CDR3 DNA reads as TGTGCCAGCAGCTTGGGCAGGGGCGGAAGAAACACCATATATTTT.

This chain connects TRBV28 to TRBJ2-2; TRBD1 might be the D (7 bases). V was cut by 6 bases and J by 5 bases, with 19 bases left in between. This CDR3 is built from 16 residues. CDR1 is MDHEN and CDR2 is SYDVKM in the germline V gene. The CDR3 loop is CASRGAGGLGTGELFF. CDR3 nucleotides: TGTGCCAGCAGAGGAGCAGGGGGGCTTGGGACCGGGGAGCTGTTTTTT.

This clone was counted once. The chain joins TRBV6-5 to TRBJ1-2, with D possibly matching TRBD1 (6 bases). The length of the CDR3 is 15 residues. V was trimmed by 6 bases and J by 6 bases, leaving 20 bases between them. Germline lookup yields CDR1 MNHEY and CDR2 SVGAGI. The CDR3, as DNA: TGTGCCAGCAGGGTCCCAGAGGGGGGGTTTGATGGCTACACCTTC. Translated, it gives CASRVPEGGFDGYTF.

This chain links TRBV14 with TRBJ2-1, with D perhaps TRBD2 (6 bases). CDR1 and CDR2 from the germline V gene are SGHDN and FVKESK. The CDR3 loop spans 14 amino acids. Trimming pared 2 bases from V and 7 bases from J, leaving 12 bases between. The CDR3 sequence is CASSQIKRGNEQFF. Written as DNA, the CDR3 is TGTGCCAGCAGCCAAATTAAACGGGGGAATGAGCAGTTCTTC.